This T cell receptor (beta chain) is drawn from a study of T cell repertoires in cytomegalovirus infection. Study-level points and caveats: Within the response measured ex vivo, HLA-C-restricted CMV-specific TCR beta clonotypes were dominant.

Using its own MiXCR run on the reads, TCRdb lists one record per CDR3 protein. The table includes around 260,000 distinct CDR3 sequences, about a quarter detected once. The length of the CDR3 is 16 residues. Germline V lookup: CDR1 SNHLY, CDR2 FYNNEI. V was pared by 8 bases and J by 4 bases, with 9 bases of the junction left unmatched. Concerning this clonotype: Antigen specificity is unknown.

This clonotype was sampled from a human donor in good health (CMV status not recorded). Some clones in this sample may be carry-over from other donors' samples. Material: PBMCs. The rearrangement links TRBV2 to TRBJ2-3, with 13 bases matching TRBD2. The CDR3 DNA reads TGTGCCAGCTCCCCAAGAGGACTAGCGGGGGCAGATACGCAGTATTTT. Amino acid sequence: CASSPRGLAGADTQYF.